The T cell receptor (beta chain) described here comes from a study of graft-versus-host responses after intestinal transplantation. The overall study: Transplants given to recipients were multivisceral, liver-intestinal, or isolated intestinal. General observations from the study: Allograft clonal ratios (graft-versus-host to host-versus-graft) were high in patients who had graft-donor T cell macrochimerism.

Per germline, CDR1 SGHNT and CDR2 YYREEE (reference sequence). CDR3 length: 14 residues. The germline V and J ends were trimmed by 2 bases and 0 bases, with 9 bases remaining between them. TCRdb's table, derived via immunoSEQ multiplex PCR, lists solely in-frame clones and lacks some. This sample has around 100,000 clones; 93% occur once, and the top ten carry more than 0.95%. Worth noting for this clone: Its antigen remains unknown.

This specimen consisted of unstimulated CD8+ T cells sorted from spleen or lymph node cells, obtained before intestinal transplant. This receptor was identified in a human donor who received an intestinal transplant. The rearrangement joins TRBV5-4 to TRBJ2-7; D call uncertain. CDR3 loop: CASSFYPGSYEQYF. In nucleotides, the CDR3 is TGTGCCAGCAGCTTTTATCCAGGCTCCTACGAGCAGTACTTC.